One sample yielded the 25 T cell receptor beta chains listed below, sequenced in a study of blood T cell repertoires in COVID-19 (dated by TCRdb to 2019 to 2021). Library creation used the immunoSEQ multiplex PCR assay. TCRdb holds this immuneACCESS table with in-frame rearrangements only. Some clones are missing; in checked studies, unresolved V genes explain under half, and the rest has no known cause. The sample records around 180,000 clones, roughly 88% of which are singletons. The ten largest clones capture 8% to 10% of the sample. The specimen was PBMCs or T cells enriched from blood (not recorded which). The receptors come from a woman in her 30s who had recovered from COVID-19.

This clone was recorded only once. This chain joins TRBV5-5 and TRBJ2-5; no reliable D call. The CDR3 is 13 residues long. Trimming took 2 bases from V and 1 from J, leaving 6 bases between them. The germline V gene encodes CDR1 SGHKS and CDR2 YYEKEE (reference sequence). The CDR3 bases are TGTGCCAGCAGCTTTCGAGGCCAAGAGACCCAGTACTTC. Translation: CASSFRGQETQYF.

The count of this clone is one. This CDR3 is CASSATSSTGELFF. CDR3 nucleotide sequence: TGTGCCAGCAGCGCGACTAGCTCCACCGGGGAGCTGTTTTTT. This chain joins TRBV7-9 and TRBJ2-2; TRBD2 aligns across 7 bases. Germline V lookup: CDR1 SEHNR, CDR2 FQNEAQ (reference sequence). The CDR3 has 14 amino acids. J lost 4 bases, V lost 5 bases, and 4 bases had no gene match.

The CDR3 nucleotides read TGTGCCAGCAGTTTGAAGGGACAGGATACCTACGAGCAGTACTTC. It specifies CASSLKGQDTYEQYF. The J gene is TRBJ2-7, the V gene TRBV27, with 8 bases lining up with TRBD1. The germline gives CDR1 MNHEY, CDR2 SMNVEV (reference sequence). CDR3 length: 15 residues. The trim removed 3 bases at V and 2 bases at J, leaving 6 bases unmatched.

V is TRBV6-5 and J is TRBJ1-5, with a weak D call TRBD1 (5 bases). Trimming took off 5 bases at V and 2 bases at J, with 13 bases between the two ends. The length of the CDR3 is 15 residues. Germline V gene lookup returns CDR1 MNHEY and CDR2 SVGAGI. CDR3 sequence reads: CASSRSRVGNQPQHF. The CDR3 nucleotides read TGTGCCAGCAGTCGTAGCAGGGTTGGCAATCAGCCCCAGCATTTT.

In this sample, this clone turned up once. The chain joins TRBV28 to TRBJ1-3; the D is unclear. The germline V gene has CDR1 MDHEN and CDR2 SYDVKM. Between the trimmed V and J ends, which lost 7 bases and 2 bases, there was a span of 6 bases. The CDR3 extends over 12 amino acids. DNA of the CDR3: TGTGCCAGCACCCAGGCTGGAAACACCATATATTTT. As protein: CASTQAGNTIYF.

The chain uses TRBV5-1 and TRBJ2-7; D might be TRBD1 (7 bases). Between the trimmed V and J ends, which lost 3 bases and 5 bases, there was a span of 15 bases. CDR3 length equals 14 residues. CDR1 and CDR2 from the germline V gene are SGHRS and YFSETQ. CDR3 region: CASSSRGVSDEQYF. CDR3 DNA sequence: TGCGCCAGCAGCTCCAGGGGGGTAAGTGACGAGCAGTACTTC.

The chain combines TRBV24-1 with TRBJ2-3; weak D call: TRBD1 (5 bases). The V end was cut by 5 bases, the J end by 6 bases, with 11 bases between. The CDR3 covers 13 residues. The germline CDR1 and CDR2 sequences are KGHDR and SFDVKD. The CDR3 loop reads CATSARVMDTQYF. DNA of the CDR3: TGTGCCACCAGTGCCAGGGTCATGGATACGCAGTATTTT.

This chain uses TRBV27 with TRBJ1-6, with D tentatively TRBD1 (6 bases). V lost 6 bases to trimming and J lost 8 bases, with 14 bases between them. The CDR3 is made up of 14 amino acids. The germline V gene has CDR1 MNHEY and CDR2 SMNVEV (reference sequence). The DNA of the CDR3 is TGTGCCAGCAGCCGGGCCAGGGGAGATTCACCCCTCCACTTT. Protein: CASSRARGDSPLHF.

The chain couples TRBV7-2 to TRBJ2-3; TRBD1 aligns across 9 bases. Per germline, CDR1 SGHTA and CDR2 FQGNSA. The CDR3 sequence is 16 residues long. Trimming cost V 3 bases and J 1 base; bases outside gene matches: 5. The CDR3 DNA reads TGTGCCAGCAGCTTGAGACAGGGGGGGGGCACAGATACGCAGTATTTT. Translated: CASSLRQGGGTDTQYF.

This chain links TRBV5-1 with TRBJ2-3; maybe TRBD1 (5 bases). Germline values: CDR1 SGHRS, CDR2 YFSETQ. V was cut by 6 bases and J by 4 bases, with 18 bases left in between. CDR3 length: 15 residues. CDR3 residues: CASNTGQRTPDTQYF. CDR3 nucleotide sequence: TGCGCCAGCAACACCGGACAAAGGACCCCAGATACGCAGTATTTT.

This rearrangement joins TRBV19 to TRBJ2-7; D possibly corresponds to TRBD2 (6 bases). Germline V CDR1 and CDR2: LNHDA, SQIVND (reference sequence). There are 15 residues in the CDR3. Trimming shortened V by 0 bases and J by 9 bases, and 18 bases separated the two germline ends. The CDR3 reads CASSIEGGKITGQYF. The CDR3 coding sequence is TGTGCCAGTAGTATAGAAGGCGGGAAAATTACGGGGCAGTACTTC.

V and J are TRBV4-1 and TRBJ2-7, with TRBD2 matching 9 bases. CDR3 length equals 17 residues. Germline V gene lookup returns CDR1 MGHRA and CDR2 YSYEKL. Germline trimming cut 0 bases from V and 2 bases from J; bases unmatched to any gene: 8. CDR3 region: CASSQDVGLALTYEQYF. The CDR3 nucleotides read TGCGCCAGCAGCCAAGATGTTGGACTAGCGCTTACCTACGAGCAGTACTTC.

V usage is TRBV6-5 and J usage is TRBJ2-1, with D unresolved. The CDR3 has 14 amino acids. CDR1 and CDR2 from the germline V gene are MNHEY and SVGAGI. Trimming removed 0 bases at V and 8 bases at J, with 11 bases between. Here the CDR3 DNA reads TGTGCCAGCAGTTACTCGACTGCGGTCGATGAGCAGTTCTTC. This gives the protein CASSYSTAVDEQFF.

The V call is TRBV5-1, the J call TRBJ1-3; 8 bases line up with TRBD1. CDR1 SGHRS and CDR2 YFSETQ come from the germline V gene. With V trimmed by 4 bases and J by 4 bases, 7 bases remained unmatched. This CDR3 region has 15 residues. The CDR3: CASSPGQANGNTIYF. As DNA, the CDR3 is TGCGCCAGCAGCCCGGGACAGGCTAACGGAAACACCATATATTTT.

This clone was observed a handful of times. The rearrangement uses TRBV19 and TRBJ2-1; D possibly corresponds to TRBD2 (6 bases). The CDR3 consists of 15 residues. Germline V lookup: CDR1 LNHDA, CDR2 SQIVND (reference sequence). V was shortened by 5 bases and J by 3 bases, with 14 bases between the two germline ends. Written as DNA, the CDR3 is TGTGCCAGTAGTCTATTGGAGGGACGCTACAATGAGCAGTTCTTC. It is translated as CASSLLEGRYNEQFF.

The chain carries TRBV5-6 and TRBJ2-5, with D tentatively TRBD1 (7 bases). V was pared by 4 bases and J by 5 bases, with 15 bases between. Germline CDR1 and CDR2: SGHDT and YYEEEE. This CDR3 region has 14 residues. In nucleotides, the CDR3 is TGTGCCAGCAGCCCCGGAGCAGGGGGGGAGACCCAGTACTTC. Encoded protein: CASSPGAGGETQYF.

The rearrangement uses TRBV3-1 (or the pseudogene TRBV3-2) and TRBJ1-4; D call uncertain. The germline V gene has CDR1 LGHDT and CDR2 YNNKEL (reference sequence). The length of the CDR3 is 12 residues. V shed 4 bases and J shed 3 bases, with 3 bases lying between them. The CDR3 region is CASSPSNEKLFF. The DNA for the CDR3 is TGTGCCAGCAGCCCCTCTAATGAAAAACTGTTTTTT.

This sequence joins TRBV4-2 and TRBJ2-7; D is unresolved. Trimming stripped 0 bases from V and 0 bases from J, with 9 bases between. The length of the CDR3 is 15 residues. Germline lookup yields CDR1 LGHNA and CDR2 YNFKEQ. CDR3 DNA: TGTGCCAGCAGCCAAGATCAAGGAGACTCCTACGAGCAGTACTTC. This encodes CASSQDQGDSYEQYF.

The V call is TRBV6-5, the J call TRBJ2-5, with 7 bases lining up with TRBD1. Trimming removed 6 bases from V and 2 bases from J; junction bases left unmatched: 3. CDR3 size: 13 residues. CDR1 MNHEY and CDR2 SVGAGI come from the germline V gene. The CDR3 here is CASRRTGQETQYF. The CDR3 bases are TGTGCCAGCAGGAGGACAGGACAAGAGACCCAGTACTTC.

The rearrangement joins TRBV4-1 to TRBJ1-6, with D perhaps TRBD1 (6 bases). V lost 0 bases to trimming and J lost 7 bases, with 13 bases between them. The CDR3 contains 16 residues. Germline values: CDR1 MGHRA, CDR2 YSYEKL. The CDR3 region has the DNA TGCGCCAGCAGCCAAGAGCCGGGACATAGGAATTCACCCCTCCACTTT. Translating it yields CASSQEPGHRNSPLHF.

CDR3 sequence reads: CASSLVAGSGGSGRSTDTQYF. CDR3 in DNA: TGCGCCAGCAGCTTGGTGGCCGGCTCGGGGGGTAGCGGCAGAAGCACAGATACGCAGTATTTT. The J gene is TRBJ2-3, the V gene TRBV5-1; the match to TRBD2 covers 7 bases. The CDR3 contains 21 residues. The J segment lost 0 bases and the V segment lost 0 bases, leaving 19 bases of the junction unmatched. CDR1 is SGHRS, CDR2 YFSETQ, per germline.

The chain links TRBV25-1 to TRBJ1-3; D remains ambiguous. The germline gives CDR1 MGHDK, CDR2 SYGVNS. Trimming stripped 1 base from V and 8 bases from J, with 9 bases between. This CDR3 has 13 residues. CDR3 DNA sequence: TGTGCCAGCAGTGAATTTTTTCCCGACACCATATATTTT. It is translated as CASSEFFPDTIYF. Together with reference TRBV25-1 and TRBJ1-3, the CDR3 gives the full variable domain: EADIYQTPRYLVIGTGKKITLECSQTMGHDKMYWYQQDPGMELHLIHYSYGVNSTEKGDLSSESTVSRIRTEHFPLTLESARPSHTSQYLCASSEFFPDTIYFGEGSWLTVV.

In this sample, this clone turned up a few times. This chain connects TRBV5-6 to TRBJ2-7, with TRBD2 matching over 7 bases. This CDR3 spans 14 amino acids. The V segment lost 0 bases and the J segment 5 bases; nucleotides outside the gene matches: 5. The germline CDR1 and CDR2 sequences are SGHDT and YYEEEE. The CDR3 bases are TGTGCCAGCAGCTTGGCTAGCGGAAAACACGAGCAGTACTTC. This translates into CASSLASGKHEQYF.

This rearrangement joins TRBV5-1 to TRBJ2-5; perhaps TRBD2 as D (5 bases). The CDR3 is made up of 15 amino acids. Germline V gene data show CDR1 as SGHRS and CDR2 as YFSETQ. The germline V and J ends were trimmed by 3 bases and 5 bases, with 17 bases remaining between them. The CDR3 DNA reads TGCGCCAGCAGCTCATCGGCTGCTACGGGGGAGACCCAGTACTTC. Residues: CASSSSAATGETQYF.

The gene calls are TRBV27 and TRBJ1-2, with a weak D call TRBD1 (6 bases). Trimming removed 5 bases at V and 6 bases at J, with 16 bases between. There are 14 residues in the CDR3. Germline assignment: CDR1 MNHEY and CDR2 SMNVEV (reference sequence). The CDR3 nucleotides are TGTGCCAGCAGTACCCGACAGGTTCCCCATGGCTACACCTTC. It codes for CASSTRQVPHGYTF.